A selection of T cell receptor beta chains follows, all from one sample in a study of sequential checkpoint blockade in melanoma. TCRdb's copy holds only in-frame clones and misses some; the assay was immunoSEQ multiplex PCR. The table includes around 2,800 clones, about 31% detected once. Here the sequenced sample was tumor tissue (inferred from file names), taken from a patient given nivolumab and ipilimumab in sequence. The receptor source for this set is a human donor with melanoma. Both conserved end residues are part of each CDR3. Fields, in order: D gene, clone size, J gene, V gene, CDR3 DNA, CDR3 protein. The D gene is left open where the match is weak. Some rows mark clone size as missing; the rest say once, few, many or name a class of expanded clone.

D gene: -
clone size: few
J gene: TRBJ2-1
V gene: TRBV5-1
CDR3 DNA: TGCGCCAGCAGCTTGGGGGGGGCAGGGACTACCTACAATGAGCAGTTCTTC
CDR3 protein: CASSLGGAGTTYNEQFF

D gene: -
clone size: -
J gene: TRBJ2-2
V gene: TRBV7-4
CDR3 DNA: TGTGCCAGCAGCCTAACTGGGGGCACCGGGGAGCTGTTTTTT
CDR3 protein: CASSLTGGTGELFF

D gene: TRBD2
clone size: -
J gene: TRBJ2-3
V gene: TRBV5-1
CDR3 DNA: TGCGCCAGCAGCTTTAGCGGGTTCACAGATACGCAGTATTTT
CDR3 protein: CASSFSGFTDTQYF

D gene: TRBD1
clone size: -
J gene: TRBJ1-1
V gene: TRBV5-1
CDR3 DNA: TGCGCCAGCAGCTTGCAGGGGGCAAATACTGAAGCTTTCTTT
CDR3 protein: CASSLQGANTEAFF

D gene: -
clone size: few
J gene: TRBJ1-3
V gene: TRBV5-1
CDR3 DNA: TGCGCCAGCAGCTTGGGGACATCACCTGGAAACACCATATATTTT
CDR3 protein: CASSLGTSPGNTIYF

D gene: -
clone size: few
J gene: TRBJ1-4
V gene: TRBV6-8
CDR3 DNA: TGTGCCAGCAGTCCCCAGATAGGGCTCCAGGCAACTAATGAAAAACTGTTTTTT
CDR3 protein: CASSPQIGLQATNEKLFF

D gene: -
clone size: few
J gene: TRBJ1-5
V gene: TRBV6-8
CDR3 DNA: TGTGCCAGCAGTGAGCAGGGAATTCAGCCCCAGCATTTT
CDR3 protein: CASSEQGIQPQHF

D gene: TRBD1
clone size: few
J gene: TRBJ1-1
V gene: TRBV6-8
CDR3 DNA: TGTGCCATCAGTATGACAGGGGACGAGAACACTGAAGCTTTCTTT
CDR3 protein: CAISMTGDENTEAFF

D gene: -
clone size: -
J gene: TRBJ1-5
V gene: TRBV19
CDR3 DNA: TGTGCCAGCGGGGGTCAAGGACAGCCCCAGCATTTT
CDR3 protein: CASGGQGQPQHF

D gene: -
clone size: -
J gene: TRBJ2-3
V gene: TRBV5-1
CDR3 DNA: TGCGCCAGCAGCTTGGTCTATAGCGGCGGCACAGATACGCAGTATTTT
CDR3 protein: CASSLVYSGGTDTQYF

D gene: TRBD1
clone size: few
J gene: TRBJ2-5
V gene: TRBV28
CDR3 DNA: TGTGCCAGCAGTTTAACAACAGGGGCATGGGAGACCCAGTACTTC
CDR3 protein: CASSLTTGAWETQYF

D gene: TRBD2
clone size: -
J gene: TRBJ2-3
V gene: TRBV30
CDR3 DNA: TGTGCCTGGACTATCGGGACTAGCGGGAATTTAGATACGCAGTATTTT
CDR3 protein: CAWTIGTSGNLDTQYF

D gene: TRBD2
clone size: many
J gene: TRBJ2-1
V gene: TRBV11-1
CDR3 DNA: TGTGCCAGCAGCATCCGGACTAGCGGGCCTTACAATGAGCAGTTCTTC
CDR3 protein: CASSIRTSGPYNEQFF

D gene: -
clone size: -
J gene: TRBJ2-7
V gene: TRBV11-3
CDR3 DNA: TGTGCCAGCAGCTTGGGAAGCGGCAGGGGAGAAAACGAGCAGTACTTC
CDR3 protein: CASSLGSGRGENEQYF

D gene: -
clone size: -
J gene: TRBJ1-2
V gene: TRBV6-8
CDR3 DNA: TGTGCCAGCAGTCCGGGCCCGACCAACCCAGCGAACTATGGCTACACCTTC
CDR3 protein: CASSPGPTNPANYGYTF

D gene: TRBD1
clone size: few
J gene: TRBJ2-3
V gene: TRBV6-8
CDR3 DNA: TGTGCCACCTCGGGACAGCCCAACACAGATACGCAGTATTTT
CDR3 protein: CATSGQPNTDTQYF

D gene: TRBD1
clone size: few
J gene: TRBJ1-5
V gene: TRBV28
CDR3 DNA: TGTGCCAGCAGTTTACAGGGGGGTCAGCCCCAGCATTTT
CDR3 protein: CASSLQGGQPQHF

D gene: -
clone size: -
J gene: TRBJ1-5
V gene: TRBV6-8
CDR3 DNA: TGTGCCAGCGGAACGGGTGGGAACAATCAGCCCCAGCATTTT
CDR3 protein: CASGTGGNNQPQHF

D gene: TRBD1
clone size: -
J gene: TRBJ1-4
V gene: TRBV19
CDR3 DNA: TGTGCCAGTAGTCCTGACAGGGGAGGTAATGAAAAACTGTTTTTT
CDR3 protein: CASSPDRGGNEKLFF

D gene: -
clone size: few
J gene: TRBJ1-4
V gene: TRBV4-1
CDR3 DNA: TGCGCCAGCAGCCTCGATTATCGTAGTGAAAAACTGTTTTTT
CDR3 protein: CASSLDYRSEKLFF

D gene: TRBD2
clone size: -
J gene: TRBJ2-5
V gene: TRBV29-1
CDR3 DNA: TGCAGCGTTGAAGGCGGGAGAGTCCAGAAGACCCAGTACTTC
CDR3 protein: CSVEGGRVQKTQYF

D gene: -
clone size: -
J gene: TRBJ1-2
V gene: TRBV5-1
CDR3 DNA: TGCGCCAGCAGCTCCCGGGACACGGGGACCCTTTACACCTTC
CDR3 protein: CASSSRDTGTLYTF